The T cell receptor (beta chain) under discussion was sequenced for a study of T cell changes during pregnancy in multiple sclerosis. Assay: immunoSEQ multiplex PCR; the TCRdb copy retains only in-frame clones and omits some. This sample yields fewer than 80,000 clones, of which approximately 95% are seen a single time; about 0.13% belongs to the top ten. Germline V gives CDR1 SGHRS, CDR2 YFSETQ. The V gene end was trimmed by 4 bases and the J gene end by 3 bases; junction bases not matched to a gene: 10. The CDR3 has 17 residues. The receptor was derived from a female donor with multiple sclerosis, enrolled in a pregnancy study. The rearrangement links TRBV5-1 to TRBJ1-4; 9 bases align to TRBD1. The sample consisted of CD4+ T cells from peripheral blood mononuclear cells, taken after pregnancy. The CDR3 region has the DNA TGCGCCAGCAGCCGGGGACAGGGAAGGATGGCTAATGAAAAACTGTTTTTT. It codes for CASSRGQGRMANEKLFF.